Presented here are 19 T cell receptor beta chains from one specimen sequenced in a study of T cell responses to AZD1222 COVID-19 vaccine. The assay was immunoSEQ multiplex PCR, and TCRdb's table has in-frame clones only and misses some. The table lists around 140,000 clones, around 91% of them singletons. The source was peripheral blood, collected 28 days after the second AZD1222 dose. The receptors here all came from an adult who received the AZD1222 COVID-19 vaccine.

This chain uses TRBV7-2 with TRBJ2-7, with 9 bases that match TRBD1. The CDR3 contains 16 residues. Germline trimming cut 5 bases from V and 3 bases from J; bases unmatched to any gene: 11. Per the germline V gene, CDR1 is SGHTA and CDR2 is FQGNSA. The CDR3 reads CASSPVGTGRGYEQYF. Here the CDR3 DNA reads TGTGCCAGCAGCCCTGTCGGGACAGGGAGAGGCTACGAGCAGTACTTC.

This chain connects TRBV4-2 to TRBJ2-7, with D perhaps TRBD1 or TRBD2 (5 bases each). Germline V gives CDR1 LGHNA, CDR2 YNFKEQ. The CDR3 has 15 amino acids. The V and J ends lost 4 bases and 3 bases respectively, with 16 bases between them. CDR3 DNA: TGTGCCAGCAGCCCAGGGTTGGAGGTAAACTACGAGCAGTACTTC. Its translation is CASSPGLEVNYEQYF.

The chain combines TRBV6-5 with TRBJ1-2; D uncertain. V lost 4 bases, J lost 3 bases, and 18 bases lay in between. The V gene's germline CDR1 is MNHEY and CDR2 SVGAGI. The CDR3 has 16 amino acids. This CDR3 is CASSFLPSGLDYGYTF. The CDR3 nucleotides read TGTGCCAGCAGTTTCCTCCCGAGCGGCTTAGACTATGGCTACACCTTC.

The chain recombines TRBV6-2 or TRBV6-3 with TRBJ2-7; D is unresolved. V was shortened by 2 bases and J by 1 base, with 15 bases between the two germline ends. There are 16 residues in the CDR3. Germline CDR1 MNHEY, CDR2 SVGEGT. This CDR3 reads CASSYPSIYLSYEQYF. The CDR3 DNA sequence: TGTGCCAGCAGTTACCCCTCAATCTACCTATCCTACGAGCAGTACTTC.

The V call is TRBV19, the J call TRBJ1-5; D gene uncertain. Per the germline V gene, CDR1 is LNHDA and CDR2 is SQIVND (reference sequence). Trimming removed 5 bases at V and 13 bases at J, with 12 bases between. The CDR3 consists of 11 residues. CDR3 sequence: CASSEGRRQHF. In nucleotides, the CDR3 is TGTGCCAGTAGTGAAGGGCGTAGACAGCATTTT.

The rearrangement links TRBV7-6 to TRBJ1-5; 7 bases line up with TRBD1. This CDR3 region has 16 residues. CDR1 and CDR2 from the germline V gene are SGHVS and FNYEAQ. V gave up 5 bases and J gave up 2 bases; unmatched junction bases: 9. The CDR3 sequence is CASSPGGTGGNQPQHF. CDR3 nucleotides: TGTGCCAGCAGCCCAGGGGGGACCGGAGGCAATCAGCCCCAGCATTTT.

J is TRBJ1-4 and V is TRBV2; no firm D call. The V and J ends lost 8 bases and 7 bases respectively, with 14 bases between them. There are 13 residues in the CDR3. Germline lookup yields CDR1 SNHLY and CDR2 FYNNEI. The CDR3 region is CASRTASLEKLFF. The CDR3 DNA is TGTGCCAGCCGAACAGCGTCTCTTGAAAAACTGTTTTTT. Full variable domain (outside the CDR3, taken from reference TRBV2 and TRBJ1-4): EPEVTQTPSHQVTQMGQEVILRCVPISNHLYFYWYRQILGQKVEFLVSFYNNEISEKSEIFDDQFSVERPDGSNFTLKIRSTKLEDSAMYFCASRTASLEKLFFGSGTQLSVL.

V is TRBV20-1 and J is TRBJ1-1, with D perhaps TRBD1 (5 bases). The CDR3 consists of 10 residues. Germline CDR1 is DFQATT and CDR2 is SNEGSKA (reference sequence). V lost 5 bases and J lost 7, with 8 bases in between. CDR3 nucleotides: TGCAGTGCTGGGACCCTTGAAGCTTTCTTT. Its protein is CSAGTLEAFF.

This chain uses TRBV6-5 with TRBJ2-1; the match to TRBD2 covers 14 bases. The junction had 1 base not matched to a gene; V was cut back by 0 bases and J by 6 bases. The germline V gene encodes CDR1 MNHEY and CDR2 SVGAGI. CDR3 length: 16 amino acids. CDR3 in amino acids: CASSYSGLAGVNEQFF. CDR3 bases: TGTGCCAGCAGTTACTCGGGACTAGCGGGAGTCAATGAGCAGTTCTTC.

This chain links TRBV7-9 with TRBJ1-6; D not resolved. Between the trimmed V and J ends, which lost 1 base and 7 bases, there was a span of 14 bases. Germline loops: CDR1 SEHNR, CDR2 FQNEAQ (reference sequence). The CDR3 has 16 residues. The CDR3 region is CASSLGGTLVNSPLHF. CDR3 nucleotide sequence: TGTGCCAGCAGCTTAGGGGGTACCCTTGTCAATTCACCCCTCCACTTT.

This clone was observed a single time. This chain uses TRBV6-1 with TRBJ1-3, with no clear D. Germline assignment: CDR1 MNHNS and CDR2 SASEGT. The CDR3 is 13 amino acids. Trimming took 2 bases from V and 4 from J, leaving 6 bases between them. The CDR3 region has the DNA TGTGCCAGCAGTGAATTAAGGGGAAACACCATATATTTT. This translates into CASSELRGNTIYF.

The chain carries TRBV7-2 and TRBJ2-7, with D hard to call. Trimming removed 2 bases at V and 2 bases at J, with 10 bases between. The length of the CDR3 is 14 residues. Germline assignment: CDR1 SGHTA and CDR2 FQGNSA. CDR3 nucleotide sequence: TGTGCCAGCAGCTTAACCTGGGCCGCCTACGAGCAGTACTTC. Residues: CASSLTWAAYEQYF.

This clone was seen only once. The chain couples TRBV15 to TRBJ1-2; 8 bases line up with TRBD1. Germline loops: CDR1 LNHNV, CDR2 YYDKDF (reference sequence). Losses at the gene ends were 3 bases for V and 4 bases for J; bases not matched to a gene: 4. This CDR3 has 14 residues. The CDR3 nucleotides read TGTGCCACCAGCAGGGGAACAGGGGGCTATGGCTACACCTTC. Translated: CATSRGTGGYGYTF.

This chain links TRBV7-2 with TRBJ2-1; 7 bases fit TRBD2. CDR3 length: 14 amino acids. V dropped 2 bases and J dropped 6; count of bases not matched to a gene: 4. Germline CDR1 is SGHTA and CDR2 is FQGNSA. DNA for the CDR3: TGTGCCAGCAGCTTAACCGGGACTATCAATGAGCAGTTCTTC. Translated: CASSLTGTINEQFF.

The V gene is TRBV6-1, the J gene TRBJ1-4; 7 bases map to TRBD1. This CDR3 comprises 15 residues. CDR1 is MNHNS, CDR2 SASEGT, per germline. V shed 0 bases and J 7 bases; nucleotides not matched to a gene: 5. CDR3 residues: CASSEAEGAREKLFF. As DNA, the CDR3 is TGTGCCAGCAGTGAAGCAGAGGGGGCGCGTGAAAAACTGTTTTTT.

The rearrangement uses TRBV15 and TRBJ1-4; the D is unclear. Germline CDR1 reads LNHNV; CDR2 reads YYDKDF (reference sequence). The germline V and J ends were trimmed by 0 bases and 5 bases, with 16 bases remaining between them. The CDR3 length is 17 residues. This CDR3 is CATSRDPPDGGNEKLFF. The CDR3 DNA sequence: TGTGCCACCAGCAGAGATCCCCCGGACGGTGGAAATGAAAAACTGTTTTTT.

The CDR3 loop reads CASSHLGGDNEQFF. In nucleotides, the CDR3 is TGCGCCAGCAGCCACCTAGGGGGGGACAATGAGCAGTTCTTC. The chain has TRBV4-3 and TRBJ2-1; the D gene is possibly TRBD2 (7 bases). With 3 bases removed from V and 5 bases from J, the gap between germline ends came to 11 bases. This CDR3 is built from 14 residues. CDR1 is LGHNA, CDR2 YSLEER, per germline.

This clone was recorded only once. J is TRBJ1-1 and V is TRBV5-4; D is unclear. The CDR3 has 13 residues. V was trimmed by 0 bases and J by 4 bases, leaving 7 bases between them. Germline V gives CDR1 SGHNT, CDR2 YYREEE (reference sequence). CDR3 region: CASSLERATEAFF. As DNA, the CDR3 is TGTGCCAGCAGCTTGGAAAGGGCCACTGAAGCTTTCTTT.

The chain uses TRBV3-1 (or the pseudogene TRBV3-2) and TRBJ1-3; TRBD1 matches 7 bases. Germline values: CDR1 LGHDT, CDR2 YNNKEL (reference sequence). Trimming took 3 bases from V and 0 from J; bases not matched to a gene: 5. This CDR3 has 16 amino acids. The CDR3 spells CASSHRQGRSGNTIYF. CDR3 coding DNA: TGTGCCAGCAGCCACCGACAGGGCCGCTCTGGAAACACCATATATTTT.